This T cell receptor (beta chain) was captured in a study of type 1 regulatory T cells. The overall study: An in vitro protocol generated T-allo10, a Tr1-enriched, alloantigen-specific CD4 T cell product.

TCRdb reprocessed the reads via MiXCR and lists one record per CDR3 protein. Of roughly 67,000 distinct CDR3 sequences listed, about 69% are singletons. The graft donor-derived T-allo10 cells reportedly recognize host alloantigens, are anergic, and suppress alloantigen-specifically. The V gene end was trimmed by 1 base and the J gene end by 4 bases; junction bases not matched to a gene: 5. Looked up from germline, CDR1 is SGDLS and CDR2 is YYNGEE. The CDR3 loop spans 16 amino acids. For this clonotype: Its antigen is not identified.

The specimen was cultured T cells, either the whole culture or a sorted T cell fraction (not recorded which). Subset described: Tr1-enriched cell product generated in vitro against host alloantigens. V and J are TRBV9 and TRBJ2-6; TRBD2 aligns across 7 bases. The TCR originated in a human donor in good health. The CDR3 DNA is TGTGCCAGCAGCGTATGGGGGAGGGGCGGGGCCAACGTCCTGACTTTC. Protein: CASSVWGRGGANVLTF.